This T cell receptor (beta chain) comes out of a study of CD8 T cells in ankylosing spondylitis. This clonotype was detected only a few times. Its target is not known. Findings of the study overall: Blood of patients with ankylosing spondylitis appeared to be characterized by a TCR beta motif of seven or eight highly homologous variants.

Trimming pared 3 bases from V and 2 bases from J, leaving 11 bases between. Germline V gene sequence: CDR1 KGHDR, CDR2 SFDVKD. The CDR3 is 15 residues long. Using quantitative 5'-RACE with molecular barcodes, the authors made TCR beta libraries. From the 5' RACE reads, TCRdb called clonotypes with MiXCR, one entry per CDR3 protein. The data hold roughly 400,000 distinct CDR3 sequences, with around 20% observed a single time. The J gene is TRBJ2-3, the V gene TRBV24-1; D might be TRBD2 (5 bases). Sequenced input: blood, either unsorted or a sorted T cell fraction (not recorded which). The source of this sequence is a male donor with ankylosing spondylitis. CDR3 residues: CATSDTGLATDTQYF. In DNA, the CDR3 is TGTGCCACCAGTGATACGGGGTTGGCCACAGATACGCAGTATTTT.